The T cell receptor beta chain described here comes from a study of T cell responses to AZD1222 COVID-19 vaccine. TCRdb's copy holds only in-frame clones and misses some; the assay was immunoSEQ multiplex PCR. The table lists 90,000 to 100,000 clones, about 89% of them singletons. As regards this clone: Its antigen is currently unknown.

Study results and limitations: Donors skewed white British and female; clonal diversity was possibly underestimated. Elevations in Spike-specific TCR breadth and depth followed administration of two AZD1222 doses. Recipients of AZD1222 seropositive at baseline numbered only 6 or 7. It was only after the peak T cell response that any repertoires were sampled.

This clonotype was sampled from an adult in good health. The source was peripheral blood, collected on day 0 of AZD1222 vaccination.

CDR3 sequence: CSARENNEQFF. CDR3 coding DNA: TGCAGTGCCAGGGAAAACAATGAGCAGTTCTTC. The rearrangement joins TRBV20-1 to TRBJ2-1, with a tentative D call TRBD1 (5 bases). V was shortened by 6 bases and J by 5 bases, with 8 bases between the two germline ends. Germline-derived CDR1 and CDR2 are DFQATT and SNEGSKA (reference sequence). This CDR3 is 11 amino acids long.